The entry below gives a single TCR beta chain sequence along with its context. Its antigen is unknown. The sample originates from a study of T cell repertoires in cytomegalovirus infection. Study information: CMV epitopes in the study were HLA-C-restricted (recently identified) and HLA-B-restricted (well studied). Public TCR beta signatures were indicative of both CMV infection and a matching HLA type.

General study points: HLA-C-restricted CMV clonotypes gave the most frequent clonotype in two of eight donors.

Via MiXCR, TCRdb re-called the reads, giving one row per CDR3 protein. The sample lists about 220,000 distinct CDR3 sequences, roughly two fifths occurring once. The sequencing used CD8+ T cells from cultured PBMCs, collected from culture after CMV antigen stimulation. The receptor was isolated from a human donor in good health (CMV status not recorded). Some clones in this sample may be carry-over from other donors' samples.

Here the CDR3 DNA reads TGTGCCAGCAGCGAAACGAGCGGGTTTTCCGGGGAGCTGTTTTTT. As protein: CASSETSGFSGELFF. This chain connects TRBV7-6 to TRBJ2-2, with TRBD2 as a possible D gene (6 bases). Germline lookup yields CDR1 SGHVS and CDR2 FNYEAQ. The CDR3 is 15 residues long. The V end lost 5 bases, the J end lost 6 bases, and 16 bases lay between the germline ends. Combining the CDR3 with reference TRBV7-6 and TRBJ2-2 gives the whole variable domain GAGVSQSPRYKVTKRGQDVALRCDPISGHVSLYWYRQALGQGPEFLTYFNYEAQQDKSGLPNDRFSAERPEGSISTLTIQRTEQRDSAMYRCASSETSGFSGELFFGEGSRLTVL.